The 27 T cell receptor beta chains reported below all come from one sample, sequenced in a study of control samples from healthy donors and cancer patients. Generated by immunoSEQ multiplex PCR, the TCRdb table keeps only in-frame clones and is missing some. Counted here are roughly 100,000 clones, almost 90% occurring once; the ten biggest clones make up 14%. Material: blood. These receptor sequences come from a man between 25 and 39 years old in good health.

The gene calls are TRBV18 and TRBJ1-2; D remains ambiguous. The CDR3 loop spans 15 amino acids. V dropped 0 bases and J dropped 4 bases, with 12 bases sitting between them. Germline CDR1 and CDR2: KGHSH and LQKENI. The CDR3 nucleotides are TGTGCCAGCTCACCACCTGAAGGTCTTGGCTATGGCTACACCTTC. Protein: CASSPPEGLGYGYTF.

The V and J genes are TRBV5-1 and TRBJ2-7, with 9 bases matching TRBD1. Germline trimming cut 3 bases from V and 6 bases from J; bases unmatched to any gene: 10. The CDR3 is 15 residues long. Per germline, CDR1 SGHRS and CDR2 YFSETQ. The CDR3 spells CASSSDRGPHFEQYF. DNA for the CDR3: TGCGCCAGCAGCTCGGACAGGGGACCCCATTTCGAGCAGTACTTC.

CDR3 amino acids: CASRARGHTEAFF. In nucleotides, the CDR3 is TGTGCCAGTCGGGCCAGGGGGCACACTGAAGCTTTCTTT. The chain couples TRBV6-5 to TRBJ1-1; 8 nucleotides line up with TRBD1. The junction had 6 bases not matched to a gene; V was cut back by 9 bases and J by 3 bases. CDR1 MNHEY and CDR2 SVGAGI come from the germline V gene. The CDR3 runs to 13 residues.

This clone was recorded once. The rearrangement links TRBV14 to TRBJ2-7; the D gene could be TRBD1 or TRBD2 (6 bases each). The CDR3 is 17 amino acids. Between the trimmed V and J ends, which lost 0 bases and 1 base, there was a span of 16 bases. Germline values: CDR1 SGHDN, CDR2 FVKESK. The CDR3 sequence is CASSQETGWGGSYEQYF. The CDR3 nucleotides are TGTGCCAGCAGCCAAGAGACAGGATGGGGAGGTTCCTACGAGCAGTACTTC. Combining the CDR3 with reference TRBV14 and TRBJ2-7 gives the whole variable domain EAGVTQFPSHSVIEKGQTVTLRCDPISGHDNLYWYRRVMGKEIKFLLHFVKESKQDESGMPNNRFLAERTGGTYSTLKVQPAELEDSGVYFCASSQETGWGGSYEQYFGPGTRLTVT.

The chain recombines TRBV21-1 with TRBJ1-5; the table's D call, TRBD1, has no DNA check behind it. TRBV21-1 is an annotated pseudogene. The CDR3 consists of 17 residues. CDR3 DNA sequence: TGTGCCAGCAGCAAAATTCGGGGCAGGGGCTTGAATCAGCCCCAGCATTTT. Protein sequence: CASSKIRGRGLNQPQHF.

The J gene is TRBJ1-5, the V gene TRBV27; possibly TRBD1 for D (6 bases). The CDR3 sequence is 17 residues long. Germline V gene data show CDR1 as MNHEY and CDR2 as SMNVEV (reference sequence). Trimming stripped 3 bases from V and 5 bases from J, with 20 bases between. The CDR3 sequence: CASSFVPASRGDQPQHF. As DNA, the CDR3 is TGTGCCAGCAGTTTTGTCCCTGCGAGCAGGGGCGATCAGCCCCAGCATTTT.

The CDR3 sequence: CASSAPFTQPFEQYF. In DNA, the CDR3 is TGTGCCAGCAGCGCCCCATTCACACAGCCGTTTGAGCAGTACTTC. The chain is built from TRBV6-5 and TRBJ2-7; D uncertain. Trimming stripped 6 bases from V and 7 bases from J, with 22 bases between. The CDR3 spans 15 residues. Germline assignment: CDR1 MNHEY and CDR2 SVGAGI.

This rearrangement joins TRBV19 to TRBJ1-5; D is perhaps TRBD1 (6 bases). Germline V CDR1 and CDR2: LNHDA, SQIVND (reference sequence). The CDR3 is 14 residues long. Trimming shortened V by 5 bases and J by 3 bases, and 11 bases separated the two germline ends. The CDR3 sequence is CASSFRDTNQPQHF. The CDR3, as DNA: TGTGCCAGTAGTTTTCGGGACACCAATCAGCCCCAGCATTTT.

This clone is a singleton in its sample. The CDR3 nucleotides read TGTGCCAGCAGTGTGACTAGCGGGCGCCGGGATACGCAGTATTTT. Amino acid sequence: CASSVTSGRRDTQYF. J is TRBJ2-3 and V is TRBV2; 10 bases agree with TRBD2. Germline CDR1 SNHLY, CDR2 FYNNEI. V lost 4 bases to trimming and J lost 6 bases; unmatched junction nucleotides: 7. The CDR3 length is 15 residues.

The DNA of the CDR3 is TGCAGTGGAGTTGGTGGCTACACCTTC. Translating gives CSGVGGYTF. V is TRBV20-1 and J is TRBJ1-2; D gene ambiguous. The CDR3 contains 9 residues. In germline, CDR1 is DFQATT, CDR2 SNEGSKA (reference sequence). The V and J ends lost 7 bases and 7 bases respectively, with 7 bases between them.

The chain combines TRBV12-3 or TRBV12-4 with TRBJ1-1; D possibly corresponds to TRBD1 (5 bases). The CDR3 is 13 amino acids. V lost 6 bases, J lost 4 bases, and 12 bases lay in between. The CDR3 sequence is CASSHVGGTEAFF. DNA for the CDR3: TGTGCCAGCAGCCACGTCGGGGGCACTGAAGCTTTCTTT.

The DNA for the CDR3 is TGTGCCAGCAGCCGATTGGACAGGAACTATGGCTACACCTTC. Translated: CASSRLDRNYGYTF. The V and J genes are TRBV14 and TRBJ1-2; 7 bases line up with TRBD1. Germline loops: CDR1 SGHDN, CDR2 FVKESK. This CDR3 is built from 14 residues. V lost 4 bases to trimming and J lost 2 bases; unmatched junction nucleotides: 4.

The chain uses TRBV10-3 and TRBJ2-5; no clear D. Germline CDR1 and CDR2: ENHRY and SYGVKD. Deletions cut 2 bases from V and 5 bases from J, with 12 bases between. CDR3 length equals 14 residues. CDR3 bases: TGTGCCATCAGTGAGACTGGGGTGCGGGAGACCCAGTACTTC. Encoded protein: CAISETGVRETQYF.

This rearrangement joins TRBV4-2 to TRBJ2-7; D is undetermined. Germline CDR1 and CDR2: LGHNA and YNFKEQ. The CDR3 has 17 residues. The V end lost 1 base, the J end lost 5 bases, and 21 bases lay between the germline ends. The DNA for the CDR3 is TGTGCCAGCAGCCAAGTATGGACGGGCGCACGAAGCGACGAGCAGTACTTC. It specifies CASSQVWTGARSDEQYF.

DNA of the CDR3: TGTGCCAGCGGGACAACTGAAGCTTTCTTT. Its translation is CASGTTEAFF. The chain joins TRBV28 to TRBJ1-1; D may be TRBD1 (6 bases). V was trimmed by 8 bases and J by 5 bases, leaving 6 bases between them. The length of the CDR3 is 10 residues. The V gene's germline CDR1 is MDHEN and CDR2 SYDVKM.

The rearrangement joins TRBV7-8 to TRBJ2-7; tentative D call: TRBD1 (6 bases). The V end lost 0 bases, the J end lost 4 bases, and 19 bases lay between the germline ends. Germline V gene data show CDR1 as SGHVS and CDR2 as FQNEAQ. This CDR3 has 17 amino acids. The CDR3 coding sequence is TGTGCCAGCAGCTTAGCATTTTACGGCGGACAGAATTACGAGCAGTACTTC. Translation gives CASSLAFYGGQNYEQYF.

This clone was observed a handful of times. The genes are TRBV15 and TRBJ2-7; 8 nucleotides align to TRBD1. The CDR3 has 16 residues. After removal of 4 bases from V and 0 bases from J, the junction contained 8 bases not matched to a gene. Looked up from germline, CDR1 is LNHNV and CDR2 is YYDKDF (reference sequence). CDR3 in amino acids: CATSTSDRASSYEQYF. The DNA of the CDR3 is TGTGCCACCAGCACCTCGGACAGGGCATCCTCCTACGAGCAGTACTTC.

The chain employs TRBV10-2 and TRBJ1-5; D unclear. The V gene lost 8 bases and the J gene lost 7 bases, with 15 bases spanning the gap. CDR3 length: 13 residues. Germline loops: CDR1 WSHSY, CDR2 SAAADI. The CDR3 here is CASQHEYSQPQHF. CDR3 nucleotide sequence: TGCGCCAGCCAGCATGAATACAGCCAGCCCCAGCATTTT.

The J gene is TRBJ1-6, the V gene TRBV4-1; D unresolved. V was clipped by 2 bases and J by 7 bases, with 12 bases between them. This CDR3 is 15 amino acids long. CDR1 is MGHRA and CDR2 is YSYEKL in the germline V gene. The CDR3 is CASSQLHPANSPLHF. The CDR3 nucleotides read TGCGCCAGCAGCCAACTCCATCCAGCCAATTCACCCCTCCACTTT.

The chain has TRBV11-2 and TRBJ1-6; TRBD1 matches 8 bases. CDR3 length equals 15 residues. V gave up 5 bases and J gave up 8 bases; unmatched junction bases: 8. Germline V gene data show CDR1 as SGHAT and CDR2 as FQNNGV. The CDR3 nucleotides are TGTGCCAGCAGCCCTCAGGGGGCTCGGGATTCACCCCTCCACTTT. It yields the protein CASSPQGARDSPLHF.

CDR3: CASSRTGGDQPQHF. CDR3 sequence (DNA): TGTGCCAGCAGCCGGACAGGGGGTGACCAGCCCCAGCATTTT. The chain employs TRBV5-8 and TRBJ1-5; 10 bases match TRBD1. The CDR3 covers 14 residues. CDR1 and CDR2 from the germline V gene are SGHTS and YDEGEE. V was clipped by 4 bases and J by 7 bases; unmatched bases: 5.

This chain connects TRBV5-1 to TRBJ1-1; D ambiguous. This CDR3 spans 13 amino acids. Germline loops: CDR1 SGHRS, CDR2 YFSETQ. Trimming took 0 bases from V and 1 from J, leaving 4 bases between them. The CDR3 loop is CASSLEGNTEAFF. Written as DNA, the CDR3 is TGCGCCAGCAGCTTGGAAGGGAACACTGAAGCTTTCTTT.

V and J are TRBV7-3 and TRBJ2-3; no firm D call. The CDR3 is made up of 12 amino acids. Trimming took off 5 bases at V and 8 bases at J, with 11 bases between the two ends. Germline CDR1 reads SGHTA; CDR2 reads FQGTGA. The CDR3 DNA is TGTGCCAGCAGCAACGGATATCCTACGCAGTATTTT. This gives the protein CASSNGYPTQYF. Together with reference TRBV7-3 and TRBJ2-3, the CDR3 gives the full variable domain: GAGVSQTPSNKVTEKGKYVELRCDPISGHTALYWYRQSLGQGPEFLIYFQGTGAADDSGLPNDRFFAVRPEGSVSTLKIQRTERGDSAVYLCASSNGYPTQYFGPGTRLTVL.

The V and J genes are TRBV9 and TRBJ2-3; 7 bases are a match to TRBD2. The germline gives CDR1 SGDLS, CDR2 YYNGEE. V was pared by 1 base and J by 0 bases, with 11 bases of the junction left unmatched. The CDR3 has 18 amino acids. CDR3 in amino acids: CASSVRDYLPASTDTQYF. The CDR3 DNA is TGTGCCAGCAGCGTACGGGACTACCTCCCCGCTAGCACAGATACGCAGTATTTT.

The J gene is TRBJ2-1, the V gene TRBV7-6; 10 bases fit TRBD2. V lost 2 bases, J lost 3 bases, and 4 bases stayed unmatched. This CDR3 is 16 amino acids long. Germline assignment: CDR1 SGHVS and CDR2 FNYEAQ. The CDR3 DNA follows: TGTGCCAGCAGCTTACTCGCTAGCGGGAGCTACAATGAGCAGTTCTTC. It encodes CASSLLASGSYNEQFF.

The V and J genes are TRBV6-5 and TRBJ2-2; D is perhaps TRBD2 (6 bases). The V end was cut by 0 bases, the J end by 4 bases, with 12 bases between. Germline assignment: CDR1 MNHEY and CDR2 SVGAGI. The length of the CDR3 is 16 residues. This CDR3 reads CASSYSGGASTGELFF. DNA for the CDR3: TGTGCCAGCAGTTACTCGGGAGGAGCCTCCACCGGGGAGCTGTTTTTT.

CDR3 in amino acids: CASSAGLAGQGTDTQYF. As DNA, the CDR3 is TGTGCCAGCAGTGCCGGACTAGCGGGCCAGGGCACAGATACGCAGTATTTT. This chain links TRBV27 with TRBJ2-3, with TRBD2 matching 11 bases. This CDR3 is 17 amino acids long. Germline CDR1 and CDR2: MNHEY and SMNVEV (reference sequence). With V trimmed by 5 bases and J by 1 base, 8 bases remained unmatched.